These 4 T cell receptor beta chains were all obtained from the same sample, sequenced in a study of blood T cell repertoires in COVID-19. Produced via immunoSEQ multiplex PCR; TCRdb's table is partial and in-frame only. Seen here are 110,000 to 150,000 clones, around 86% observed once, and the top ten hold roughly 1.6%. Sequencing input: peripheral blood. These receptors came from a human donor in a cohort sampled during active COVID-19.

The chain links TRBV9 to TRBJ1-6, with 7 bases lining up with TRBD1. CDR3 length: 14 residues. The V and J ends lost 0 bases and 8 bases, in that order; junction bases with no gene match: 2. Germline V gene data show CDR1 as SGDLS and CDR2 as YYNGEE. As DNA, the CDR3 is TGTGCCAGCAGCGTAGAGGGGGCGCATTCACCCCTCCACTTT. Translated: CASSVEGAHSPLHF. The entire variable domain, with the rest obtained from reference TRBV9 and TRBJ1-6, is as follows: DSGVTQTPKHLITATGQRVTLRCSPRSGDLSVYWYQQSLDQGLQFLIQYYNGEERAKGNILERFSAQQFPDLHSELNLSSLELGDSALYFCASSVEGAHSPLHFGNGTRLTVT.

This chain links TRBV10-3 with TRBJ1-5; D remains ambiguous. V shed 0 bases and J shed 5 bases, with 11 bases lying between them. The CDR3 is 15 amino acids. Germline loops: CDR1 ENHRY, CDR2 SYGVKD. The CDR3 spells CAISESAAPDQPQHF. As DNA, the CDR3 is TGTGCCATCAGTGAGTCAGCCGCCCCGGATCAGCCCCAGCATTTT.

This chain uses TRBV6-5 with TRBJ2-7; 7 nucleotides line up with TRBD1. The V gene end was trimmed by 6 bases and the J gene end by 1 base; junction bases not matched to a gene: 9. The CDR3 spans 15 residues. CDR1 and CDR2 (germline): MNHEY, SVGAGI. The CDR3 DNA reads TGTGCCAGCAGAAAGGACAGGTACAATTCCTACGAGCAGTACTTC. Its translation: CASRKDRYNSYEQYF.

This sequence joins TRBV28 and TRBJ1-2; D possibly corresponds to TRBD1 (5 bases). Per germline, CDR1 MDHEN and CDR2 SYDVKM. This CDR3 region has 17 residues. V was clipped by 4 bases and J by 0 bases, with 18 bases between them. The CDR3 coding sequence is TGTGCCAGCAGTTCTTTTAGGGGTCTCAGAGCTAACTATGGCTACACCTTC. Encoded protein: CASSSFRGLRANYGYTF.